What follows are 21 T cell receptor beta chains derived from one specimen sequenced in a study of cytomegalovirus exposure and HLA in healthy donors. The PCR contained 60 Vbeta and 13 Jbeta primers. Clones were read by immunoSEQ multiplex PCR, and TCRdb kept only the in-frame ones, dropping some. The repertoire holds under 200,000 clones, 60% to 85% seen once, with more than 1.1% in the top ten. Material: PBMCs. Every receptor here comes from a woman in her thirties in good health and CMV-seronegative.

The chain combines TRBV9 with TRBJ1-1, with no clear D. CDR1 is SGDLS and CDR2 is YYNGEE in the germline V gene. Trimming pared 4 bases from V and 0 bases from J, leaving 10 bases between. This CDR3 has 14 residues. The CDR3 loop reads CASSPQPMNTEAFF. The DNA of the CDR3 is TGTGCCAGCAGCCCCCAACCTATGAACACTGAAGCTTTCTTT.

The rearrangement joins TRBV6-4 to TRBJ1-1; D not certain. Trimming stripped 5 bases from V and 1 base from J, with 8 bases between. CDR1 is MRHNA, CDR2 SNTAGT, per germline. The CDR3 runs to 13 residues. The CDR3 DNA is TGTGCCAGCAGTCCCACAGAGAACACTGAAGCTTTCTTT. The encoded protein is CASSPTENTEAFF.

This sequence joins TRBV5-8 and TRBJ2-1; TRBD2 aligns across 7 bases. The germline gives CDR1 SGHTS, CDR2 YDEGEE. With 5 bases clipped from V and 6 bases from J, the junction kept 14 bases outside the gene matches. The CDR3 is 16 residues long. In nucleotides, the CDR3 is TGTGCCAGCAGTCTCCATCTAGCGGTTGCCGGCAATGAGCAGTTCTTC. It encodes CASSLHLAVAGNEQFF.

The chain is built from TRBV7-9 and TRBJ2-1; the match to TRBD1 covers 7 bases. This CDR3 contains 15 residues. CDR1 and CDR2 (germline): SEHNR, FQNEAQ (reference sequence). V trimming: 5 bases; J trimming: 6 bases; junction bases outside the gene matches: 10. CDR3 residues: CASSLRGQVSNEQFF. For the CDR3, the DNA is TGTGCCAGCAGCCTGCGTGGACAGGTTTCCAATGAGCAGTTCTTC.

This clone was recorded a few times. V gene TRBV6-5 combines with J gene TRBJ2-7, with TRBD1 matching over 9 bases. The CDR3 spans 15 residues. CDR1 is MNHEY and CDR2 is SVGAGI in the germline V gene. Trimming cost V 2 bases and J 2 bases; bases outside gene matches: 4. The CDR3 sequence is CASSYEQGATYEQYF. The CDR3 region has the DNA TGTGCCAGCAGTTACGAACAGGGGGCAACCTACGAGCAGTACTTC.

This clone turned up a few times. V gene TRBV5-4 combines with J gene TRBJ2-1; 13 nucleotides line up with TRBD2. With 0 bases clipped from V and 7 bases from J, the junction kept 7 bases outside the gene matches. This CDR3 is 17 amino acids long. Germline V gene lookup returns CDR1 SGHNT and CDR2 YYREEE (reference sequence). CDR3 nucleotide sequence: TGTGCCAGCAGCTTGGAAGGACTAGCGGGGGTGGAGAATGAGCAGTTCTTC. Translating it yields CASSLEGLAGVENEQFF.

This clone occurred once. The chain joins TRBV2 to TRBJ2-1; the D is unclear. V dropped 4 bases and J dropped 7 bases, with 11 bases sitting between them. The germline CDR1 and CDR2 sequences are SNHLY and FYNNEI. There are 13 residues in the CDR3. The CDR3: CASSGLLLNEQFF. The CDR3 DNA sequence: TGTGCCAGCAGTGGACTGCTACTAAATGAGCAGTTCTTC.

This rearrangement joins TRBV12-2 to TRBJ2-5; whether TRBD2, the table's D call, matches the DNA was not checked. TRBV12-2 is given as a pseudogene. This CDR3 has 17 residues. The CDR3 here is CASRVGTSGDHQETQYF. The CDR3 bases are TGTGCAAGTCGCGTCGGGACTAGCGGTGACCACCAAGAGACCCAGTACTTC.

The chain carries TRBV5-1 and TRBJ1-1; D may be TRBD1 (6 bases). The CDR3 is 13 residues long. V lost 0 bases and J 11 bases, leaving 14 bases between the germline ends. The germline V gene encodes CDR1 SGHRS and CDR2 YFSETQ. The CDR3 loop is CASSLAPGAVAFF. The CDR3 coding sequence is TGCGCCAGCAGCTTGGCCCCAGGGGCTGTGGCTTTCTTT.

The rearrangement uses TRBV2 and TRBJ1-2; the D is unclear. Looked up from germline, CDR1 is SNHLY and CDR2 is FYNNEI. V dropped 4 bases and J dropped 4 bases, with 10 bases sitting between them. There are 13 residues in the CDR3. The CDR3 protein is CASSVEGGYGYTF. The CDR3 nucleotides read TGTGCCAGCAGTGTAGAGGGCGGCTATGGCTACACCTTC.

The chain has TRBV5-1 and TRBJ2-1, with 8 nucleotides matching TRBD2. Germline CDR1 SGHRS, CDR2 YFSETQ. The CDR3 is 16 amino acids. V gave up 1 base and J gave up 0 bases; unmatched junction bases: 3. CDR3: CASSLSGGYSYNEQFF. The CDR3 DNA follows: TGCGCCAGCAGCTTGAGCGGGGGCTACTCCTACAATGAGCAGTTCTTC.

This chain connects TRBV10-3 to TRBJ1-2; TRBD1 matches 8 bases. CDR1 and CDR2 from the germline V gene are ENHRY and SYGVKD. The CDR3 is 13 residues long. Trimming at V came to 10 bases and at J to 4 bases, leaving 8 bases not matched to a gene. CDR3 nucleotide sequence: TGTGCCACCCGACAGGGGATCGGCTATGGCTACACCTTC. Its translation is CATRQGIGYGYTF.

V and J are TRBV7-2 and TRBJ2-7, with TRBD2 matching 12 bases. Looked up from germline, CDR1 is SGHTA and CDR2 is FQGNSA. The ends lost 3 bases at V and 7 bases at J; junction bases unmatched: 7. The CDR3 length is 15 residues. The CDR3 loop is CASSFSSGGAAEQYF. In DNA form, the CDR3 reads TGTGCCAGCAGCTTTTCTAGCGGGGGGGCTGCAGAGCAGTACTTC.

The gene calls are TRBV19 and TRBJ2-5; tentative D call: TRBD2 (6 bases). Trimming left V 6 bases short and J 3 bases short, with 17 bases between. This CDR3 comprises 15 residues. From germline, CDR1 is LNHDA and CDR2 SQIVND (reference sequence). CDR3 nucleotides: TGTGCCAGTAGCGCCGGGGGAATGGCCGAAGAGACCCAGTACTTC. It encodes CASSAGGMAEETQYF. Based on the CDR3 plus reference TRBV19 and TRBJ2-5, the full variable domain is DGGITQSPKYLFRKEGQNVTLSCEQNLNHDAMYWYRQDPGQGLRLIYYSQIVNDFQKGDIAEGYSVSREKKESFPLTVTSAQKNPTAFYLCASSAGGMAEETQYFGPGTRLLVL.

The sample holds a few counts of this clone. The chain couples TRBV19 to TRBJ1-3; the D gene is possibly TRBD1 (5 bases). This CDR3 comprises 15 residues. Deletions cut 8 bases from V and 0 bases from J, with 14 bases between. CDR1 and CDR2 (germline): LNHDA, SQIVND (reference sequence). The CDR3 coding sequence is TGTGCCAGTCATCGTCTGGGGGGCTCTGGAAACACCATATATTTT. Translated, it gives CASHRLGGSGNTIYF.

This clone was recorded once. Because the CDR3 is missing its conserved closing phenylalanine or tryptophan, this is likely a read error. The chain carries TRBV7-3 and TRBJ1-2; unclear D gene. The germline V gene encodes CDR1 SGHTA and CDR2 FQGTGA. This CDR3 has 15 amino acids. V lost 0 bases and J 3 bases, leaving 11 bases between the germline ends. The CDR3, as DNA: TGTGCCAGCAGCTTAACCCCACCTGGGGACTATGGCTACACCCTC. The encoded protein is CASSLTPPGDYGYTL.

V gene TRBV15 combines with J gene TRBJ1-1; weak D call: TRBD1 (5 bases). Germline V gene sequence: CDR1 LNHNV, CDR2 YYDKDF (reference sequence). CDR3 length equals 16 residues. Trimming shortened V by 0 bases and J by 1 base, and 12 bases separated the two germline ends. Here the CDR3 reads CATSRDLGGENTEAFF. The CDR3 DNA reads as TGTGCCACCAGCAGAGATCTCGGGGGAGAGAACACTGAAGCTTTCTTT.

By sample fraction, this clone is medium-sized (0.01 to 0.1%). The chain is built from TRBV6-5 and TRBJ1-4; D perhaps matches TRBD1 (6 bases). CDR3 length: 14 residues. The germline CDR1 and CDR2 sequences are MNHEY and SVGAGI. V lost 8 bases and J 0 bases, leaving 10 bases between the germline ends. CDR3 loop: CASGQPATNEKLFF. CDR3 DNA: TGTGCCAGCGGACAGCCGGCAACTAATGAAAAACTGTTTTTT.

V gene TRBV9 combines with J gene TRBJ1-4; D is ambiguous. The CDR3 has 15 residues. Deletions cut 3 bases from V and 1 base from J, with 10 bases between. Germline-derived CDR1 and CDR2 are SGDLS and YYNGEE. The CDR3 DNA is TGTGCCAGCAGCGGTGGATCGGGAACTAATGAAAAACTGTTTTTT. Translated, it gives CASSGGSGTNEKLFF.

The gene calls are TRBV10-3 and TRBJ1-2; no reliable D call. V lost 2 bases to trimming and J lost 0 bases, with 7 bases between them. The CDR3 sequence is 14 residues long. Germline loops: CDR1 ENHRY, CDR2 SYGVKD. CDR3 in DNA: TGTGCCATCAGTGAGCAGATACCTAACTATGGCTACACCTTC. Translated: CAISEQIPNYGYTF.

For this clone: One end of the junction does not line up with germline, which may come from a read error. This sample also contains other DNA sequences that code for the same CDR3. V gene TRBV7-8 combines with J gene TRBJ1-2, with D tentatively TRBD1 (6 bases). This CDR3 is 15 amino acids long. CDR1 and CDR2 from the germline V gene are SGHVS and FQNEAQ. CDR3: CASSLGGGRDYGYTF. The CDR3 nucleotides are TGTGCCAGTAGCTTAGGGGGGGGGCGCGACTATGGCTACACCTTC.